The present T cell receptor (beta chain) was sequenced within a study of blood T cell repertoires in COVID-19. Many counts were recorded for this clone. Profiled with immunoSEQ multiplex PCR; TCRdb holds only in-frame clones, not every one. The sample comprises roughly 170,000 clones, around two thirds of which are singletons, and less than 3% rests with the top ten. V was shortened by 3 bases and J by 8 bases, with 13 bases between the two germline ends. The CDR3 has 13 amino acids. The rearrangement joins TRBV12-3 or TRBV12-4 to TRBJ1-1; weak D call: TRBD1 (5 bases). The sequence derives from a woman over 75 with acute or convalescent COVID-19. The sample taken for sequencing was peripheral blood. CDR3 amino acids: CASSLGRHQEAFF. The CDR3 nucleotides are TGTGCCAGCAGTTTGGGGCGCCACCAAGAAGCTTTCTTT.